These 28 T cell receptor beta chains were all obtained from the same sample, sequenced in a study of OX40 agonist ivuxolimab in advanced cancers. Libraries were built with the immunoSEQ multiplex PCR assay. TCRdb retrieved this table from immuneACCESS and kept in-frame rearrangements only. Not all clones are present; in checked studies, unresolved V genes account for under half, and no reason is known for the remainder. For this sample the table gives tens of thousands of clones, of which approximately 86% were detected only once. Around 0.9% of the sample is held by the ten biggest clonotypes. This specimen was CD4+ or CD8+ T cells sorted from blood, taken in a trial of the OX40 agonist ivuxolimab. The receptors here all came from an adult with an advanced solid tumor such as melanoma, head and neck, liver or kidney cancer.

CDR3 sequence (DNA): TGTGCCAGCAGCTTAGGGCGGGGTGGCACAGATACGCAGTATTTT. It encodes CASSLGRGGTDTQYF. The J gene is TRBJ2-3, the V gene TRBV5-4; tentative D call: TRBD2 (6 bases). The V gene lost 2 bases and the J gene lost 1 base, with 11 bases spanning the gap. The length of the CDR3 is 15 residues. From germline, CDR1 is SGHNT and CDR2 YYREEE (reference sequence).

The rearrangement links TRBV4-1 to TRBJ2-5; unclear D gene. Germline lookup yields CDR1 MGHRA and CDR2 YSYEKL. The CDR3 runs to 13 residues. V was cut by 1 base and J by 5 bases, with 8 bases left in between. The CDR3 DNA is TGCGCCAGCAGCCAAGTTTTGGTGGAGACCCAGTACTTC. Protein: CASSQVLVETQYF.

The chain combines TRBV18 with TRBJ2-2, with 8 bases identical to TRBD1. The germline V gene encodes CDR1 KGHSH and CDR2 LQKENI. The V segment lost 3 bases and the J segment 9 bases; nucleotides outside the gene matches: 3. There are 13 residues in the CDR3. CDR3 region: CASSPTGDRELFF. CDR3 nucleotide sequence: TGTGCCAGCTCACCGACAGGGGACAGGGAGCTGTTTTTT.

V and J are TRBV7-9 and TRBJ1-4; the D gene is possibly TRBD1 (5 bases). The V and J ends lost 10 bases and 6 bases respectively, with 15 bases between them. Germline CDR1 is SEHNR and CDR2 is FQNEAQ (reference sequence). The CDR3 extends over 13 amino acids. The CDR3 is CANTGTQDEKLFF. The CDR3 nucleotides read TGTGCCAATACCGGGACTCAAGATGAAAAACTGTTTTTT.

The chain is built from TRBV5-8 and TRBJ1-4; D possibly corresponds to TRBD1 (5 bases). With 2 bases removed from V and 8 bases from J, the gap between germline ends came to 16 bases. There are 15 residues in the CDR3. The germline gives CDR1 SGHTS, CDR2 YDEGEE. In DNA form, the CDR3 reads TGTGCCAGCAGCTTCATAAGGGGCGCTGGGGAAAAACTGTTTTTT. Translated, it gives CASSFIRGAGEKLFF.

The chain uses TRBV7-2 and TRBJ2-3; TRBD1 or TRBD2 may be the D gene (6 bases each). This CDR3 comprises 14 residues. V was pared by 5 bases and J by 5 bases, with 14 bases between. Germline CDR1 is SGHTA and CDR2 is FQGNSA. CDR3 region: CASSPGGGKDTQYF. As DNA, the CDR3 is TGTGCCAGCAGCCCCGGGGGCGGGAAAGATACGCAGTATTTT.

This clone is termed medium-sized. As DNA, the CDR3 is TGCGCCAGCAGCCAAGTCGATATGGGGATTTCCGGGGAGCTGTTTTTT. Its protein product is CASSQVDMGISGELFF. The chain combines TRBV4-1 with TRBJ2-2; D is uncertain. Trimming pared 1 base from V and 6 bases from J, leaving 15 bases between. Germline lookup yields CDR1 MGHRA and CDR2 YSYEKL. The CDR3 covers 16 residues.

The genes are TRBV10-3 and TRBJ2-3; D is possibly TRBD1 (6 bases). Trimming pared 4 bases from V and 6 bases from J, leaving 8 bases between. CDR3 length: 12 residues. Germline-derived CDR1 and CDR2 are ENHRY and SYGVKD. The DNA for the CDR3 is TGTGCCATCAGTGGAACAGGGGATACGCAGTATTTT. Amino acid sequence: CAISGTGDTQYF.

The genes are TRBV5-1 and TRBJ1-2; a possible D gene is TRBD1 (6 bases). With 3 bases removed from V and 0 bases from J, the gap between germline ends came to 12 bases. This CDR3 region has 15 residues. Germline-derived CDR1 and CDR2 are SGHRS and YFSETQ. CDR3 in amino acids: CASSSNRASNYGYTF. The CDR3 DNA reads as TGCGCCAGCAGCTCAAACAGGGCCTCTAACTATGGCTACACCTTC.

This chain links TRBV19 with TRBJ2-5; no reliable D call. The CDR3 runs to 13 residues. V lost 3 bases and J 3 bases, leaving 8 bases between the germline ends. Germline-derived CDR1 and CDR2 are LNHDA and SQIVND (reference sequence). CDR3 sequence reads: CASSMITEETQYF. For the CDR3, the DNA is TGTGCCAGTAGTATGATAACAGAAGAGACCCAGTACTTC.

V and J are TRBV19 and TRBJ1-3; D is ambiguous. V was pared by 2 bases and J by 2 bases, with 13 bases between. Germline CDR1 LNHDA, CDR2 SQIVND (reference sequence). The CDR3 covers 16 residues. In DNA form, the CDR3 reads TGTGCCAGTAGTATATTACCGGGAAGTGCTGGAAACACCATATATTTT. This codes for CASSILPGSAGNTIYF.

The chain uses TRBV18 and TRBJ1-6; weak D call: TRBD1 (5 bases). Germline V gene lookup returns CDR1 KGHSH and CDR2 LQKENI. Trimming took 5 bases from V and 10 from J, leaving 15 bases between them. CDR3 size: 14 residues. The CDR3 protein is CASSSGQGVSPLHF. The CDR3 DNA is TGTGCCAGCTCATCCGGACAAGGGGTCTCACCCCTCCACTTT.

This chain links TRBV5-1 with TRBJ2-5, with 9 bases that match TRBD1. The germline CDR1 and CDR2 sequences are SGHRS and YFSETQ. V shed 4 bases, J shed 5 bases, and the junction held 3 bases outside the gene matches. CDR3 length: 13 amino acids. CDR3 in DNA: TGCGCCAGCAGCAGAGACAGGGGGGAGACCCAGTACTTC. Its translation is CASSRDRGETQYF.

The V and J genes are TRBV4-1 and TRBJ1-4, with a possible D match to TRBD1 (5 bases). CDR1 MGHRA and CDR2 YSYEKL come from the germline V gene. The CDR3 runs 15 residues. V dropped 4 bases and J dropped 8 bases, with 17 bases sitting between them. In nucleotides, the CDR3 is TGCGCCAGCAGCCCAGTACTAGGGGTAGGAGAAAAACTGTTTTTT. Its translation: CASSPVLGVGEKLFF.

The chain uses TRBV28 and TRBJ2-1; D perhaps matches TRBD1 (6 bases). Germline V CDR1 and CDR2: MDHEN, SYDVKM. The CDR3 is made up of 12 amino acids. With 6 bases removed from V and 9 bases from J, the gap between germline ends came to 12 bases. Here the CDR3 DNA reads TGTGCCAGCAGGCCGACAGGCAGTGAGCAGTTCTTC. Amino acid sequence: CASRPTGSEQFF.

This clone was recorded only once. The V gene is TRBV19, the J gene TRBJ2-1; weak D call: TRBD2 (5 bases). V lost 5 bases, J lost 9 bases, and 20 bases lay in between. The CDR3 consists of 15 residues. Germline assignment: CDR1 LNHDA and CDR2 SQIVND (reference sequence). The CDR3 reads CASSPRNNRRGEQFF. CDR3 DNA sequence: TGTGCCAGTAGTCCCCGAAACAACCGCCGGGGTGAGCAGTTCTTC.

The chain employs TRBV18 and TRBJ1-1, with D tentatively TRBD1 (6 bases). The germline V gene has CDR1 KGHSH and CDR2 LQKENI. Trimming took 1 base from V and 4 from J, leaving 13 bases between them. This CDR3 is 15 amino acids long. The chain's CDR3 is CASSPRPGGGTEAFF. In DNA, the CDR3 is TGTGCCAGCTCACCACGGCCGGGAGGGGGCACTGAAGCTTTCTTT.

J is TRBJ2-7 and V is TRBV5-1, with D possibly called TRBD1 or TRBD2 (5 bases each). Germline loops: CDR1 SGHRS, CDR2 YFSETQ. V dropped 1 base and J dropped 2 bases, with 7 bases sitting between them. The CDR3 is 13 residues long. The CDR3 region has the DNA TGCGCCAGCAGCTTGATGGGACCCTACGAGCAGTACTTC. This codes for CASSLMGPYEQYF.

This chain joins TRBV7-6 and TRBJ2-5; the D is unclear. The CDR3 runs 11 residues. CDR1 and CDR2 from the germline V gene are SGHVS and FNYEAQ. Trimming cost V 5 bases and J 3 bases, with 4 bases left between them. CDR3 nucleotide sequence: TGTGCCAGCAGCGTAGAAGAGACCCAGTACTTC. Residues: CASSVEETQYF.

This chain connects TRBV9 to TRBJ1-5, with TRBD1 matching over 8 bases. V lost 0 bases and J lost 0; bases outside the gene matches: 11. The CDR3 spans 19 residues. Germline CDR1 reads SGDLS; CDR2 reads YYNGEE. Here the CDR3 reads CASSVGYHDRGNSNQPQHF. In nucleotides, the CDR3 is TGTGCCAGCAGCGTAGGCTACCATGACAGGGGAAATAGCAATCAGCCCCAGCATTTT. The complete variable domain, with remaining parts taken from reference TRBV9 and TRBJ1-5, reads DSGVTQTPKHLITATGQRVTLRCSPRSGDLSVYWYQQSLDQGLQFLIQYYNGEERAKGNILERFSAQQFPDLHSELNLSSLELGDSALYFCASSVGYHDRGNSNQPQHFGDGTRLSIL.

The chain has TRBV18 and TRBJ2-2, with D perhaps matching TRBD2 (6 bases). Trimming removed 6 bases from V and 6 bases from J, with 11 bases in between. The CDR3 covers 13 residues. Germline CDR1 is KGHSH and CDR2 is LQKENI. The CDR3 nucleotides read TGTGCCAGCTCGCAACTAGCTTCCGGGGAGCTGTTTTTT. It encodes CASSQLASGELFF. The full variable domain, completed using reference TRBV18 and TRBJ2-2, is NAGVMQNPRHLVRRRGQEARLRCSPMKGHSHVYWYRQLPEEGLKFMVYLQKENIIDESGMPKERFSAEFPKEGPSILRIQQVVRGDSAAYFCASSQLASGELFFGEGSRLTVL.

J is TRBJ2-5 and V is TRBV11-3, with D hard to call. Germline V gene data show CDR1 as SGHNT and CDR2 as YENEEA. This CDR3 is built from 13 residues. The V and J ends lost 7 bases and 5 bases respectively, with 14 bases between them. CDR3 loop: CASTRSYGETQYF. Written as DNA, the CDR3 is TGTGCCAGCACCCGGTCGTATGGGGAGACCCAGTACTTC.

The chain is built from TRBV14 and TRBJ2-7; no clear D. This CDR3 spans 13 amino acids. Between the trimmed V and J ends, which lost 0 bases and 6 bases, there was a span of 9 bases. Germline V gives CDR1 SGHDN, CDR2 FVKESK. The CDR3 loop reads CASSQDLRGEQYF. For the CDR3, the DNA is TGTGCCAGCAGCCAAGATTTGAGAGGCGAGCAGTACTTC.

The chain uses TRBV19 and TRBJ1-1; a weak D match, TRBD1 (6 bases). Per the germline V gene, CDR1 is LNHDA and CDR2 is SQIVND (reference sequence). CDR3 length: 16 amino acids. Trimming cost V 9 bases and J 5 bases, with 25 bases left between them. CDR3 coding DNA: TGTGCCAGCCTTCCCCCCAGGCGGACAGTCGGAACTGAAGCTTTCTTT. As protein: CASLPPRRTVGTEAFF.

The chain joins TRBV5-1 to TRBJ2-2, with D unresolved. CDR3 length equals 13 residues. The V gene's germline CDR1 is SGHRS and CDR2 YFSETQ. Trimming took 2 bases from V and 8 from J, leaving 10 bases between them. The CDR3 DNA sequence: TGCGCCAGCAGCTTTGGGGTACGGGGGGAGCTGTTTTTT. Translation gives CASSFGVRGELFF.

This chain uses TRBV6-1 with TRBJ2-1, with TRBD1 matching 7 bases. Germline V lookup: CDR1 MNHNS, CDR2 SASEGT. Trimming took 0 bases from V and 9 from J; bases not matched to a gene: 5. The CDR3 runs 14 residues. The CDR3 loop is CASSEADRVGEQFF. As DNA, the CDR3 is TGTGCCAGCAGTGAAGCTGACAGGGTAGGTGAGCAGTTCTTC.

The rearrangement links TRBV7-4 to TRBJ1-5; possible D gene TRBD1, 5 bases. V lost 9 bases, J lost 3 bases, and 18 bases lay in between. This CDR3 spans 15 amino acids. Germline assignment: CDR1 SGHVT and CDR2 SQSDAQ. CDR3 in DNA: TGTGCCAGGGACCCCCGGGACTGGTCCAATCAGCCCCAGCATTTT. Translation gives CARDPRDWSNQPQHF.

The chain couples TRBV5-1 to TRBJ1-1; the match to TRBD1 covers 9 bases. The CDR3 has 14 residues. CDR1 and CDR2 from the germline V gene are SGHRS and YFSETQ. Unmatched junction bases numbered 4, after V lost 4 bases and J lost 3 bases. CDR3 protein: CASSRRTGDTEAFF. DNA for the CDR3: TGCGCCAGCAGCCGACGGACAGGGGACACTGAAGCTTTCTTT.